The clone carrying this T cell receptor (beta chain) occurred once. The target antigen is unknown. This entry belongs to a study of cytomegalovirus exposure and HLA in healthy donors. Study-wide background: Approximately 85 million unique TCRs from HLA-typed donors were held in an early data release.

PCR was performed using 60 Vbeta and 13 Jbeta primers. TCRdb keeps only in-frame clones here, not all; method: immunoSEQ multiplex PCR. This table has roughly 150,000 clones, more than 75% appearing once. From germline, CDR1 is SGHDN and CDR2 FVKESK. The CDR3 contains 14 residues. Overall study results and limits: One variant, a missense change in DCLRE1C, was linked in a later analysis to TCR beta V- and J-gene trimming. Follow-up analysis found HLA locus-dependent TCR association rates, highest for DRB1 and lowest for HLA-C.

The chain recombines TRBV14 with TRBJ2-5, with D uncertain. The assigned J gene may be wrong: the sequence end matches TRBJ2-7 better. The sequence was collected from a middle-aged woman in good health and CMV-seronegative. Sequenced: PBMCs. In nucleotides, the CDR3 is TGTGCCAGCAGCCCCCGCGGCACCTCCTACGAGCAGTACTTC. Amino acids: CASSPRGTSYEQYF.